The clone carrying this TCR beta chain was picked up a small number of times. Its specificity is not known. These data come from a study of vaccination and CD4 T cells after COVID-19. The overall study: Spike peptides, overlapping and drawn from SARS-CoV-2, HCoV-NL63, HCoV-OC43 and HCoV-229E, were used to stimulate cells. The study, taken as a whole, reports: The median proportion of reactive clones detected only post-vaccination in convalescent patients was about 87%.

Treatment given: roughly 11-day PBMC culture with coronavirus spike peptide pools or control peptides (ViraFEST assay). Cultures of PBMCs, over 1.5 million per well, were set up with 9 to 10 IU/ml IL-2 and about 9.7 ug/ml peptide pools. Cultured CD4+ T cell DNA underwent sequencing with the Oncomine TCR Beta short-read assay. MiXCR, run by TCRdb on the PCR reads, gives a single entry per CDR3 protein. The data show some 18,000 distinct CDR3 sequences, with roughly 54% seen just once and approximately 9% held by the top ten. The receptor was derived from a human donor who had recovered from COVID-19. Sequencing was carried out using CD4+ T cells from blood, cultured in vitro.

The CDR3 DNA reads as TGTGCCTGGAGTCCCCGGCACGCGGAGACCCAGTACTTC. Translation: CAWSPRHAETQYF. The chain links TRBV30 to TRBJ2-5; no clear D. Germline V gene lookup returns CDR1 GTSNPN and CDR2 SVGIG (reference sequence). CDR3 length equals 13 residues. V lost 2 bases to trimming and J lost 5 bases, with 12 bases between them.